This T cell receptor (beta chain) was sequenced during a study of shared clonotypes between healthy human individuals. Study results and caveats: It was expected that sequencing depth would affect clonotype sharing among donors.

Trimming shortened V by 6 bases and J by 5 bases, and 22 bases separated the two germline ends. The CDR3 consists of 16 residues. Germline CDR1 MDHEN, CDR2 SYDVKM. TCRdb's copy holds only in-frame clones and misses some; the assay was immunoSEQ multiplex PCR. The data contain 400,000 to 550,000 clones, 79% of them singletons. Of note for this clone: Its cognate antigen is unknown.

The sample comprised PBMCs. V gene TRBV28 combines with J gene TRBJ1-1; D may be TRBD1 (6 bases). The receptor was isolated from a woman aged 40 to 50 in good health. Some clones in this sample may be carry-over from other donors' samples. The CDR3 sequence: CASSYIAAAGETEAFF. For the CDR3, the DNA is TGTGCCAGCAGCTACATAGCGGCGGCAGGGGAAACTGAAGCTTTCTTT.